Sequencing of this T cell receptor (beta chain) was carried out in a study of T and B cells in COVID-19 patients. Whole-study context: COVID-19 patients gave peripheral blood either during active infection or after recovery. Findings and caveats of the study: At recovery TRB diversity and richness exceeded healthy donors, after highly clonal active COVID-19 repertoires.

From blood, roughly 220-550 ng of genomic DNA served as TRB template. TRB rearrangements were amplified by multiplex PCR with BIOMED2 TRB-A/B primers. Each CDR3 protein gets one entry after TCRdb re-called the multiplex PCR reads with MiXCR. Of thousands of distinct CDR3 sequences listed, 15% to 20% were seen once; the top ten hold roughly 6.2%. With respect to this clonotype: Its antigen is still unknown.

Sequenced material: blood. The receptor comes from a human donor who had recovered from COVID-19.

The CDR3 region has the DNA TGTGCCAGCTCCAGGGGGGGAGACAATCAGCCCCAGCATTTT. Translation: CASSRGGDNQPQHF. The genes are TRBV5-5 and TRBJ1-5, with 7 bases fitting TRBD1. The CDR3 is 14 residues long. The ends lost 7 bases at V and 3 bases at J; junction bases unmatched: 7. Germline CDR1 reads SGHKS; CDR2 reads YYEKEE (reference sequence). Variable domain in full (rest from reference TRBV5-5 and TRBJ1-5): DAGVTQSPTHLIKTRGQQVTLRCSPISGHKSVSWYQQVLGQGPQFIFQYYEKEERGRGNFPDRFSARQFPNYSSELNVNALLLGDSALYLCASSRGGDNQPQHFGDGTRLSIL.